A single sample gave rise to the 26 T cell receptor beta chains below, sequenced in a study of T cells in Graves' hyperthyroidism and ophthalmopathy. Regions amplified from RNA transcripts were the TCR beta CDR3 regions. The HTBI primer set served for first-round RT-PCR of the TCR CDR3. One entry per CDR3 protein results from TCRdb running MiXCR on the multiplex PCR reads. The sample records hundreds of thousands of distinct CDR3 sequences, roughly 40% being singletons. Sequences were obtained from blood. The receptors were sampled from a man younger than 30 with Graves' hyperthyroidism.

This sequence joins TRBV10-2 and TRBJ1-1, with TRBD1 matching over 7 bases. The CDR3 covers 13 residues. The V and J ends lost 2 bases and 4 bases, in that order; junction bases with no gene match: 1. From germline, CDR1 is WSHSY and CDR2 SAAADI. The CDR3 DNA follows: TGCGCCAGCAGTGAGCCAGGGGGCACTGAAGCTTTCTTT. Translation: CASSEPGGTEAFF.

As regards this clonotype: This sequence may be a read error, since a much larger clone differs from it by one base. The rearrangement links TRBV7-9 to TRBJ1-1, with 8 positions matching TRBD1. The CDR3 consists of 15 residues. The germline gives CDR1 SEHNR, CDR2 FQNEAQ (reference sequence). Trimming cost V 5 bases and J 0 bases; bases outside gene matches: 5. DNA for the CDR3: TGTGCCAGCAGCACGCAGGGGGCAGTGAACACTGAAGCTTTCTTT. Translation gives CASSTQGAVNTEAFF. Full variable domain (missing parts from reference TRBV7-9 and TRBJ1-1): DTGVSQNPRHKITKRGQNVTFRCDPISEHNRLYWYRQTLGQGPEFLTYFQNEAQLEKSRLLSDRFSAERPKGSFSTLEIQRTEQGDSAMYLCASSTQGAVNTEAFFGQGTRLTVV.

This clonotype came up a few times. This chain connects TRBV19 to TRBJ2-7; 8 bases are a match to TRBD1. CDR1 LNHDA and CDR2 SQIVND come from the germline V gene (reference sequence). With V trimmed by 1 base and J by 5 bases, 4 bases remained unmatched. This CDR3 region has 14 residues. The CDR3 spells CASSIGAGGDEQYF. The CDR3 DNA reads TGTGCCAGTAGTATAGGGGCAGGGGGCGACGAGCAGTACTTC.

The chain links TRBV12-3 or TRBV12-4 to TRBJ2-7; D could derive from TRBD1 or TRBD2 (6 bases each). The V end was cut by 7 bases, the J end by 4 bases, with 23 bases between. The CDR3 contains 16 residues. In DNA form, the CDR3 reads TGTGCCAGCACCACGTGGGGGAACGGGGGCGGATACGAGCAGTACTTC. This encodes CASTTWGNGGGYEQYF.

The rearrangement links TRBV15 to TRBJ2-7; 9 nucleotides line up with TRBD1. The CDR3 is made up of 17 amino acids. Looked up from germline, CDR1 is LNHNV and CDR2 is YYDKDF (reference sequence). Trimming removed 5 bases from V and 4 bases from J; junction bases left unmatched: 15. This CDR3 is CATSLKDRGRTLYEQYF. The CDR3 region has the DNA TGTGCCACCAGCTTAAAGGACAGGGGACGGACTTTGTACGAGCAGTACTTC.

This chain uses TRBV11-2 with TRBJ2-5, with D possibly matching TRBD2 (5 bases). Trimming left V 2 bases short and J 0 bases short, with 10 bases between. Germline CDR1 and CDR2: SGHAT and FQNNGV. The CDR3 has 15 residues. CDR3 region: CASSLRGTYQETQYF. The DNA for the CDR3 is TGTGCCAGCAGCTTACGGGGAACCTACCAAGAGACCCAGTACTTC.

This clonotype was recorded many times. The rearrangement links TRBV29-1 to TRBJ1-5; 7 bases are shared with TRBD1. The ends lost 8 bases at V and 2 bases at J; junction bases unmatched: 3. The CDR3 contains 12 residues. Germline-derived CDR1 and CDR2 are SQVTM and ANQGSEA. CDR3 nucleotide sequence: TGCAGCACCACAGGGGGCAATCAGCCCCAGCATTTT. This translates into CSTTGGNQPQHF.

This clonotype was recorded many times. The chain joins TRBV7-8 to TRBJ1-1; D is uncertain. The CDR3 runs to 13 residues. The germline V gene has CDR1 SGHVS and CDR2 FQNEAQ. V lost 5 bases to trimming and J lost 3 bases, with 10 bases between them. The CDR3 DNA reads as TGTGCCAGCAGCCCTAAGCGGGACACTGAAGCTTTCTTT. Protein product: CASSPKRDTEAFF.

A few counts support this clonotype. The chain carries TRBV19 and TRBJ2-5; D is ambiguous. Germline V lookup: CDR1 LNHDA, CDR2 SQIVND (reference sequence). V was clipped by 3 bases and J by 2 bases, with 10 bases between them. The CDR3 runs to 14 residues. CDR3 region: CASSMAPGQETQYF. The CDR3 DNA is TGTGCCAGTAGTATGGCGCCGGGTCAAGAGACCCAGTACTTC.

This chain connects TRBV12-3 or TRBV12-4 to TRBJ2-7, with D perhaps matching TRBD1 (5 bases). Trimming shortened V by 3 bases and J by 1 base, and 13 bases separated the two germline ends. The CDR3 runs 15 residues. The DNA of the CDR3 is TGTGCCAGCAGTTTGGCCTCGGACATATCCTACGAGCAGTACTTC. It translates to CASSLASDISYEQYF.

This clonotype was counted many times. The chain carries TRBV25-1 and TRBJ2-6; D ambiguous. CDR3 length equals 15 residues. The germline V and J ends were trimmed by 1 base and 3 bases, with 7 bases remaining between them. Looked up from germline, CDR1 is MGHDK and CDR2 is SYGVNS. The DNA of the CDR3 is TGTGCCAGCAGTGAATTTCGCTTTGGGGCCAACGTCCTGACTTTC. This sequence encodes CASSEFRFGANVLTF.

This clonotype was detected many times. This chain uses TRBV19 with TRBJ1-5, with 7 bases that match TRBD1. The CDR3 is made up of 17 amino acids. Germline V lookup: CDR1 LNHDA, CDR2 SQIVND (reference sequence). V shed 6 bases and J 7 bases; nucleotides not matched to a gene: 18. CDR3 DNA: TGTGCCAGTAGCCCCGGAGACGGTCATGCAGGGGGGCAGCCCCAGCATTTT. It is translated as CASSPGDGHAGGQPQHF.

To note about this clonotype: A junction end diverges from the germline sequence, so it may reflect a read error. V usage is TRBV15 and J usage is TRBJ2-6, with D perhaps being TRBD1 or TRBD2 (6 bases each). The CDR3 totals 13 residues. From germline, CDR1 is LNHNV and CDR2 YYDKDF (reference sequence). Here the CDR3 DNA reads TGTGCCACCAGCAGATCGGGGGCTAACGTCCTGACTTTC. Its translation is CATSRSGANVLTF.

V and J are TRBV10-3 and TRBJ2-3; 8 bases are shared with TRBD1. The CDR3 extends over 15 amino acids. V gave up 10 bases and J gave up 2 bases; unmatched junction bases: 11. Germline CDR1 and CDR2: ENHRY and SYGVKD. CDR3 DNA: TGTGCCACTAGTGGACAGGGAGGTATCACAGATACGCAGTATTTT. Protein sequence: CATSGQGGITDTQYF.

The CDR3 DNA sequence: TGTGCCAGCAGCTTACTTCCAGGGAGGGACACCGGGGAGCTGTTTTTT. Protein sequence: CASSLLPGRDTGELFF. The chain links TRBV7-2 to TRBJ2-2; 7 positions match TRBD2. Germline V gene lookup returns CDR1 SGHTA and CDR2 FQGNSA. J was trimmed by 3 bases and V by 2 bases; bases with no gene match: 6. The CDR3 loop spans 16 amino acids.

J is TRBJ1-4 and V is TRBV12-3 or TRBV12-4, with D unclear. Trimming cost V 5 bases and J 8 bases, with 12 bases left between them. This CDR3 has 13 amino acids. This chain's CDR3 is CASSLRPGEKLFF. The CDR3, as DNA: TGTGCCAGCAGTCTCCGACCTGGCGAAAAACTGTTTTTT.

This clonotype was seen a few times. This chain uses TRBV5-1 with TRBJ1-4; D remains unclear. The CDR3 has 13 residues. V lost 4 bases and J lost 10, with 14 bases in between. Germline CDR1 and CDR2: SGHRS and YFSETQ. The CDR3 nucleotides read TGCGCCAGCAGCGGTTCGGAGGCCCGAAAACTGTTTTTT. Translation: CASSGSEARKLFF.

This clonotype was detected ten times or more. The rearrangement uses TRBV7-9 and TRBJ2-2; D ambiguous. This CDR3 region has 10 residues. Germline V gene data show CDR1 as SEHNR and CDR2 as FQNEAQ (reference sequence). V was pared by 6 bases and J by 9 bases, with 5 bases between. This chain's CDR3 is CASRGRELFF. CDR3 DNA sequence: TGTGCCAGCAGAGGGCGGGAGCTGTTTTTT.

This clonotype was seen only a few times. The CDR3 protein is CASSPGVGWSYEQYF. The CDR3, as DNA: TGTGCCAGCAGCCCCGGGGTCGGGTGGTCCTACGAGCAGTACTTC. V usage is TRBV7-8 and J usage is TRBJ2-7, with D possibly matching TRBD2 (5 bases). Germline CDR1 is SGHVS and CDR2 is FQNEAQ. The CDR3 spans 15 residues. V was clipped by 5 bases and J by 1 base, with 15 bases between them.

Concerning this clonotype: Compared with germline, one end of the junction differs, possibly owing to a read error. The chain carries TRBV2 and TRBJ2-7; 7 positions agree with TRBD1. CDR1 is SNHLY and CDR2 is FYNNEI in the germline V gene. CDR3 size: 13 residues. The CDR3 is CASTKQGSFELYF. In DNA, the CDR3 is TGTGCCAGCACCAAACAGGGGTCCTTCGAGCTGTACTTC.

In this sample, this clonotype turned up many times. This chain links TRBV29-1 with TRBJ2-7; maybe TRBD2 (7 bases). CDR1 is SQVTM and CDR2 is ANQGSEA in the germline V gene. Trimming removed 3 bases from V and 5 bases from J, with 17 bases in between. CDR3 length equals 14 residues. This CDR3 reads CSVDAGALVDEQYF. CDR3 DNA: TGCAGCGTTGACGCGGGGGCGCTAGTTGACGAGCAGTACTTC.

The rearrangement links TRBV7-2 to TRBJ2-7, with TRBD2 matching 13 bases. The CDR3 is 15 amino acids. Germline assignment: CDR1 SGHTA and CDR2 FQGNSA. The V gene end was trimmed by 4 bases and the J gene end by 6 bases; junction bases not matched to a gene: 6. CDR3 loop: CASSSGTSGTGEQYF. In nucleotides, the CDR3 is TGTGCCAGCAGCTCTGGGACTAGCGGGACCGGCGAGCAGTACTTC.

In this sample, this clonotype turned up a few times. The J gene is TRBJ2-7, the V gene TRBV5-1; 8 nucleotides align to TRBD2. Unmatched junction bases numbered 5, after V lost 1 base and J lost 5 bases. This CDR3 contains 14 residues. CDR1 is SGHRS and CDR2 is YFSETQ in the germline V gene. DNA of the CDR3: TGCGCCAGCAGCTTGCAGCGGGAGAATGACGAGCAGTACTTC. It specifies CASSLQRENDEQYF.

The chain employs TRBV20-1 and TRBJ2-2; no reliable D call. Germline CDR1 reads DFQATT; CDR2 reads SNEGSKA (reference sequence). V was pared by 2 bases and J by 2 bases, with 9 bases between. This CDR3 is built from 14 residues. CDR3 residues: CSARLPRNTGELFF. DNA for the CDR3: TGCAGTGCTAGACTCCCGAGAAACACCGGGGAGCTGTTTTTT.

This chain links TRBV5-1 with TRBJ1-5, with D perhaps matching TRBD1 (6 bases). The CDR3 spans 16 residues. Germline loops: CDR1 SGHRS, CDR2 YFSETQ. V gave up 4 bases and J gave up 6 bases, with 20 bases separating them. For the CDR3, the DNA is TGCGCCAGCAGCACGGGAGACGGGGGCGCCGGTCAGCCCCAGCATTTT. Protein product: CASSTGDGGAGQPQHF.

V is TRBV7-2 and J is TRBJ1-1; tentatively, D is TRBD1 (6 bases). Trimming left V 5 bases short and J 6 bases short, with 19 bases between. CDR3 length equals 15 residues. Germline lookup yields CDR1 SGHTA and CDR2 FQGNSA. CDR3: CASSQGRRRGPEAFF. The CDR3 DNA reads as TGTGCCAGCAGCCAAGGGAGACGCCGGGGGCCTGAAGCTTTCTTT.